The source of this TCR beta chain is a study of Tregs in tolerant kidney transplant recipients. Overall study: Stimulator donor B cells were generated over about 9 days with CD40L, cyclosporin A and IL-4. Sorting of CD4+CD25+CD127- cells followed approximately three-day belatacept mixed lymphocyte reactions, sometimes with roughly 5-day graft donor restimulation. Recipient cells were told from donor cells by antibody staining. Study conclusions and caveats: No direct test of biological reproducibility was done here.

To note about this clone: The antigen is unknown.

Measured with immunoSEQ multiplex PCR; TCRdb has only the in-frame clones, and not every one. The sample includes some 11,000 clones, around 91% seen only once; the top ten take more than 5.5%. Sample: Tregs from blood cultured with allogeneic cells, taken before the transplant. This TCR was recovered from a human patient who received a combined kidney and bone marrow transplant.

DNA of the CDR3: TGCGCCAGCAGCGGGGCAACGAACACCGGGGAGCTGTTTTTT. Its translation: CASSGATNTGELFF. The genes are TRBV5-1 and TRBJ2-2; TRBD1 is a possible D gene (5 bases). Looked up from germline, CDR1 is SGHRS and CDR2 is YFSETQ. The CDR3 runs 14 residues. V gave up 4 bases and J gave up 0 bases, with 7 bases separating them.